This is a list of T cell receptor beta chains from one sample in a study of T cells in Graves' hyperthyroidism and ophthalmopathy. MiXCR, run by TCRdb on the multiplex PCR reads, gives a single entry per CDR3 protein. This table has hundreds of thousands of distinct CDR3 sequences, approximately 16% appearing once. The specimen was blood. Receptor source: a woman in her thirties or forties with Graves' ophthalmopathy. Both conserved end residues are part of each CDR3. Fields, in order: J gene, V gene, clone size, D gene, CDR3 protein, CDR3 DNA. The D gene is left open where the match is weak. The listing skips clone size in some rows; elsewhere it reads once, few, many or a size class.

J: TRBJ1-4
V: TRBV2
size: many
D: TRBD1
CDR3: CASRDGTGSNEKLFF
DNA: TGTGCCAGCAGGGACGGGACAGGGTCTAATGAAAAACTGTTTTTT

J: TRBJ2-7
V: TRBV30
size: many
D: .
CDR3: CAWSVAPYEQYF
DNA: TGTGCCTGGAGTGTCGCACCATACGAGCAGTACTTC

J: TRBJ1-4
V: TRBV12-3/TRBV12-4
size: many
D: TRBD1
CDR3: CASSGTAKTATNEKLFF
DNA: TGTGCCAGCAGTGGGACAGCCAAAACTGCAACTAATGAAAAACTGTTTTTT

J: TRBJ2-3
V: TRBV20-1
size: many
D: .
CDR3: CSGGADADTQYF
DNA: TGCAGTGGCGGGGCCGACGCAGATACGCAGTATTTT

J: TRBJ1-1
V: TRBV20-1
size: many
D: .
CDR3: CSARDRGGSTEAFF
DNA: TGCAGTGCTAGAGATCGGGGGGGGAGCACTGAAGCTTTCTTT

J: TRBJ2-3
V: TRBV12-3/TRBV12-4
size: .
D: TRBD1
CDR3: CASSFLQGITDTQYF
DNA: TGTGCCAGCAGTTTTTTACAGGGGATCACAGATACGCAGTATTTT

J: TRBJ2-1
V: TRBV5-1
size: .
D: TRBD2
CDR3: CASSSLGLAEINEQFF
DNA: TGCGCCAGCAGCTCCCTAGGACTAGCGGAGATCAATGAGCAGTTCTTC

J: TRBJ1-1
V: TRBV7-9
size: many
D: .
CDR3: CASSQLGTQAFEAFF
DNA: TGTGCCAGCAGCCAACTAGGGACCCAGGCCTTTGAAGCTTTCTTT

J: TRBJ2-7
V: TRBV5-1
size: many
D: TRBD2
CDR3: CASSSLAGVEYEQYF
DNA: TGCGCCAGCAGCTCACTAGCGGGAGTTGAATACGAGCAGTACTTC

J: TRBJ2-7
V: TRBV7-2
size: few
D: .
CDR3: CASSLEATSSSYEQYF
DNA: TGTGCCAGCAGCTTAGAAGCAACTTCTAGCTCCTACGAGCAGTACTTC

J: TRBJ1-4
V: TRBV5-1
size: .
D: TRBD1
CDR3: CASSLPDRDYEKLFF
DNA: TGCGCCAGCAGCTTGCCCGACAGGGACTATGAAAAACTGTTTTTT

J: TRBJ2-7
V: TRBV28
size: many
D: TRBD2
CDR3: CASSLYGGAGAYEQYF
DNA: TGTGCCAGCAGTTTATACGGGGGGGCGGGAGCGTACGAGCAGTACTTC

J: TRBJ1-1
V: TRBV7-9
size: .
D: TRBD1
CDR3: CASSFDASTGAAFF
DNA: TGTGCCAGCAGCTTCGATGCGTCAACAGGGGCTGCTTTCTTT

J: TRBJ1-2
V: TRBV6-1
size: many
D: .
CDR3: CASSEARRGRVGGYTF
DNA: TGTGCCAGCAGTGAAGCGCGGAGGGGCAGGGTTGGGGGCTACACCTTC

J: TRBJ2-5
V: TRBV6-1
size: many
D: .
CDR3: CASSQVAGETQYF
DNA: TGTGCCAGCAGTCAAGTTGCGGGGGAGACCCAGTACTTC

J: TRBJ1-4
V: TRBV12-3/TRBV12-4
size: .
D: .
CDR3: CASSTRTPEKLFF
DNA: TGTGCCAGCAGTACTCGGACACCTGAAAAACTGTTTTTT

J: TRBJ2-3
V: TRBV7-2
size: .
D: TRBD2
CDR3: CASSTGRTSGGWDTQYF
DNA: TGTGCCAGCAGCACGGGCCGGACTAGCGGGGGGTGGGATACGCAGTATTTT

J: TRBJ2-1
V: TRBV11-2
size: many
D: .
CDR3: CASSLSASSYNEQFF
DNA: TGTGCCAGCAGCTTAAGCGCAAGCTCCTACAATGAGCAGTTCTTC

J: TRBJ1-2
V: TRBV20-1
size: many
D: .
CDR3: CSANTPGVYGYTF
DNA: TGCAGTGCCAATACTCCAGGAGTCTATGGCTACACCTTC

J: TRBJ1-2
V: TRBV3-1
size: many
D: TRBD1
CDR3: CASSQQDRDYGYTF
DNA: TGTGCCAGCAGCCAACAGGACAGGGACTATGGCTACACCTTC

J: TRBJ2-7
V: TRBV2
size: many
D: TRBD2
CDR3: CASRGTSGESYEQYF
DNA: TGTGCCAGCAGGGGGACTAGCGGGGAATCCTACGAGCAGTACTTC

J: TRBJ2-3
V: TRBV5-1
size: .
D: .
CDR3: CASSPGTYADTQYF
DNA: TGCGCCAGCAGCCCTGGGACATACGCAGATACGCAGTATTTT

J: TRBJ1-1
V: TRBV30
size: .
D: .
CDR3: CASKGDTEAFF
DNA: TGTGCCTCGAAGGGTGACACTGAAGCTTTCTTT

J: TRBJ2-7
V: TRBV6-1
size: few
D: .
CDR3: CASSRGQGLSYEQYF
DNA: TGTGCCAGCAGTCGAGGACAGGGACTATCCTACGAGCAGTACTTC

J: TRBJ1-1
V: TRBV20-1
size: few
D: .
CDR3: CSATSEGVGTEAFF
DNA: TGCAGTGCCACTTCTGAAGGGGTCGGGACTGAAGCTTTCTTT

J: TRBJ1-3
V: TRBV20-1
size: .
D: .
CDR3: CSAPGRPFGNTIYF
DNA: TGCAGTGCGCCTGGACGGCCCTTCGGAAACACCATATATTTT

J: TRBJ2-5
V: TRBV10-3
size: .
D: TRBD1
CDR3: CAISDTPGGRWYF
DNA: TGTGCCATCAGTGATACCCCAGGGGGAAGGTGGTACTTC

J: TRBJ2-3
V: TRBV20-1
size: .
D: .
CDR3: CSAREYNTQYF
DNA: TGCAGTGCTAGAGAATACAATACGCAGTATTTT

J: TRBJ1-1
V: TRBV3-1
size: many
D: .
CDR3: CASSHSRGRMNTEAFF
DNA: TGTGCCAGCAGCCACTCTAGGGGACGCATGAACACTGAAGCTTTCTTT

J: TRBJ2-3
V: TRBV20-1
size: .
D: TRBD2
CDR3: CSAQTSGVTDTQYF
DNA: TGCAGTGCCCAGACTAGCGGGGTCACAGATACGCAGTATTTT

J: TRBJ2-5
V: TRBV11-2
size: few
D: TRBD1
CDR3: CASSLKGQVLQETQYF
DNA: TGTGCCAGCAGCTTGAAGGGACAGGTCCTCCAAGAGACCCAGTACTTC

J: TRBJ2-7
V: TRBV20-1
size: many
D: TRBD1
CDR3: CSAPDRVYEQYF
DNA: TGCAGTGCACCGGACAGGGTCTACGAGCAGTACTTC

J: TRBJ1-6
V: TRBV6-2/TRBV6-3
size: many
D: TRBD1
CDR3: CASSYRQGGYNSPLHF
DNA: TGTGCCAGCAGTTACCGACAGGGTGGATATAATTCACCCCTCCACTTT

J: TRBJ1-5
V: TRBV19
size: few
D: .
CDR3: CASNTGSHSNQPQHF
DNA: TGTGCCAGTAACACAGGGAGTCATAGCAATCAGCCCCAGCATTTT

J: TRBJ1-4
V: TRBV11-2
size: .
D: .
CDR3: CASSLIGGGDGEKLFF
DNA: TGTGCCAGCAGCTTAATTGGGGGGGGCGACGGTGAAAAACTGTTTTTT

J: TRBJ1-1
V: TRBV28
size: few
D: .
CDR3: CASSLSPGSNTEAFF
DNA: TGTGCCAGCAGTTTAAGCCCGGGGTCGAACACTGAAGCTTTCTTT

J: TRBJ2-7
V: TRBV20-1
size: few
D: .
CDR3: CSASFRPQAGEQYF
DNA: TGCAGTGCTAGCTTTCGGCCACAGGCTGGCGAGCAGTACTTC

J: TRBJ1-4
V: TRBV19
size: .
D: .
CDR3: CASSVPGLANEKLFF
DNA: TGTGCCAGTTCGGTTCCGGGGTTAGCTAATGAAAAACTGTTTTTT

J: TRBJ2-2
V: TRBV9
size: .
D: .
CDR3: CASSVDSLTGELFF
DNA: TGTGCCAGCAGCGTCGACTCCCTCACCGGGGAGCTGTTTTTT

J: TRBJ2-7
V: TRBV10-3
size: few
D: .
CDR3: CAISESGASSRLYEQYF
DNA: TGTGCCATCAGTGAGTCAGGTGCTAGTTCGCGCCTTTACGAGCAGTACTTC

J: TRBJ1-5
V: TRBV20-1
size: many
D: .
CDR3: CSARDLTDGSNQPQHF
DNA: TGCAGTGCTAGAGATCTGACGGATGGTAGCAATCAGCCCCAGCATTTT

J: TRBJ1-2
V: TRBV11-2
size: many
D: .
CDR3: CASSPLKTNYGYTF
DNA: TGTGCCAGCAGCCCACTAAAAACGAACTATGGCTACACCTTC

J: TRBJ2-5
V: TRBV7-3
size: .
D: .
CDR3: CASSFLKGETQYF
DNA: TGTGCCAGCAGCTTCCTGAAAGGGGAGACCCAGTACTTC

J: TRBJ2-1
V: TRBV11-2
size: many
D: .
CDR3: CASSLGGEQFF
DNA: TGTGCCAGCAGCTTAGGAGGTGAGCAGTTCTTC

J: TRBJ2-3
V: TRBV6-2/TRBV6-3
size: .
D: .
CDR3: CASSTRGRSPDTQYF
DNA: TGTGCCAGCAGTACCCGGGGCAGGAGCCCAGATACGCAGTATTTT

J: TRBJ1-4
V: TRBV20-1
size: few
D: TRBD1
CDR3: CSASDTRTGGEYEKLFF
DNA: TGCAGTGCTAGCGATACTCGGACAGGGGGGGAGTATGAAAAACTGTTTTTT

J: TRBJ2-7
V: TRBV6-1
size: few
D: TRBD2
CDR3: CASSVGLDLYEQYF
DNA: TGTGCCAGCAGTGTTGGACTAGACCTCTACGAGCAGTACTTC

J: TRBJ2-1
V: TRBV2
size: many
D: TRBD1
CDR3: CASTGTGIYNEQFF
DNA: TGTGCCAGTACCGGGACAGGGATTTACAATGAGCAGTTCTTC

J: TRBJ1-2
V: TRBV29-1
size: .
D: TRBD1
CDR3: CSVVLGTGYGYTF
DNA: TGCAGCGTTGTTTTAGGGACAGGCTATGGCTACACCTTC

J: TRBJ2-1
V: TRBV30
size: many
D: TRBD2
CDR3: CAWSQLAAYNEQFF
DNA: TGTGCCTGGAGTCAACTAGCGGCCTACAATGAGCAGTTCTTC